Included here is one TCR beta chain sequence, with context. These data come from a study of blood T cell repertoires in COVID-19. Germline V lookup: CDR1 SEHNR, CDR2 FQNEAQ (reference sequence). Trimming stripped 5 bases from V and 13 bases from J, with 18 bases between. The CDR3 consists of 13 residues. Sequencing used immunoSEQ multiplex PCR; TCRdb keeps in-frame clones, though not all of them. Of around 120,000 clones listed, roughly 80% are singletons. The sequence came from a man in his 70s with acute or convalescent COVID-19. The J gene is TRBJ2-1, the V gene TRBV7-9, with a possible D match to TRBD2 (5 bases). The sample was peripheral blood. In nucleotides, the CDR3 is TGTGCCAGCAGCGTAGACTACGCAATGCCCCAGTTCTTC. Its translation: CASSVDYAMPQFF.